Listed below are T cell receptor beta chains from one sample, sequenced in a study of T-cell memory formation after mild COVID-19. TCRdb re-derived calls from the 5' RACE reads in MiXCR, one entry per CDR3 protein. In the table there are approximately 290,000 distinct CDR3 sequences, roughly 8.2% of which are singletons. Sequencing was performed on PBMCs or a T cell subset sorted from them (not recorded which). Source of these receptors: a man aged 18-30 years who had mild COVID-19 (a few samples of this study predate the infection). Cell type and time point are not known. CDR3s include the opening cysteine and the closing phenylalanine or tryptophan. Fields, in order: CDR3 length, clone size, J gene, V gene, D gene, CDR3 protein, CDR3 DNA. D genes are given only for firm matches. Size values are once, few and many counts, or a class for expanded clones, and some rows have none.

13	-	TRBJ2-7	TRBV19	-	CASSPADRRLQYF	TGTGCCAGTAGCCCAGCCGACAGGCGGCTGCAGTACTTC
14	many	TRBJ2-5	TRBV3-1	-	CASSQAGKGETRYF	TGTGCCAGCAGCCAGGCCGGAAAGGGAGAGACCCGGTACTTC
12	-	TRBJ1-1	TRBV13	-	CASSLIRDEAFF	TGTGCCAGCAGCTTAATCCGGGATGAAGCTTTCTTT
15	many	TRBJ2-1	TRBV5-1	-	CASSLAGDGYNEQFF	TGCGCCAGCAGCTTGGCAGGGGATGGCTACAATGAGCAGTTCTTC
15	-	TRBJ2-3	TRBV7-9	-	CASSTETGNTDTQYF	TGTGCCAGCAGCACGGAAACGGGGAACACAGATACGCAGTATTTT
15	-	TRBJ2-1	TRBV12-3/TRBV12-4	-	CASSLGARQHNEQFF	TGTGCCAGCAGTTTAGGGGCCCGACAGCATAATGAGCAGTTCTTC
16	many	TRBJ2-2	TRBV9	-	CASSVEGPPNTGELFF	TGTGCCAGCAGCGTAGAGGGTCCACCGAACACCGGGGAGCTGTTTTTT
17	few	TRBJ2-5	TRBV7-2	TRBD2	CASSFSLLAGTQETQYF	TGTGCCAGCAGCTTTTCACTACTAGCGGGCACCCAAGAGACCCAGTACTTC
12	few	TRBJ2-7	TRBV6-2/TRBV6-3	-	CASSSRLYEQYF	TGTGCCAGCAGTTCCAGACTCTACGAGCAGTACTTC
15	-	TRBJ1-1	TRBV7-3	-	CASSLMTPLGTEAFF	TGTGCCAGCAGCCTAATGACCCCTTTGGGCACTGAAGCTTTCTTT
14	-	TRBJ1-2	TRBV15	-	CATSRERRVGGYTF	TGTGCCACCAGCAGAGAGCGCAGGGTTGGTGGCTACACCTTC
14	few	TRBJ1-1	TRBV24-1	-	CATSVGRENTEAFF	TGTGCCACCAGTGTTGGCAGGGAGAACACTGAAGCTTTCTTT
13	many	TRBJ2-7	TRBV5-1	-	CASSFGQFYEQYF	TGCGCCAGCAGCTTTGGCCAGTTCTACGAGCAGTACTTC
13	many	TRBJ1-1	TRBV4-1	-	CASSFARWTEAFF	TGCGCCAGCAGCTTCGCCAGGTGGACTGAAGCTTTCTTT
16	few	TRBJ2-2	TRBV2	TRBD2	CASRAERGAYTGELFF	TGTGCCAGCAGGGCCGAGCGGGGGGCTTACACCGGGGAGCTGTTTTTT
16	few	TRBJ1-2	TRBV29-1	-	CSVVGPRTEANYGYTF	TGCAGCGTTGTGGGCCCTAGAACAGAAGCTAACTATGGCTACACCTTC
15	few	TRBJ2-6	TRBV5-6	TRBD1	CASSSSRQGTNVLTF	TGTGCCAGCAGCTCATCGAGACAGGGCACCAACGTCCTGACTTTC
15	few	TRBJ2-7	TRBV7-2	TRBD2	CASSLLAGDTYEQYF	TGTGCCAGCAGCCTACTAGCGGGGGACACCTACGAGCAGTACTTC
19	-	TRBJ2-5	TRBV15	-	CATSRDSESGRMRRETQYF	TGTGCCACCAGCAGAGATTCGGAGTCCGGTAGGATGCGGCGAGAGACCCAGTACTTC
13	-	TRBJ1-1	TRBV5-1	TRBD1	CASSWDRYTEAFF	TGCGCCAGCAGCTGGGACAGGTACACTGAAGCTTTCTTT